This TCR beta chain was sequenced during a study of cytomegalovirus exposure and HLA in healthy donors. About the research overall: Early released data comprised about 84 million unique TCRs from HLA-typed donors. Whole-study results and caveats: Reports described diagnosis of cytomegalovirus status by the classifier as highly specific and sensitive. Among immune exposure information, only CMV serostatus was available.

On this clone itself: Its specificity is not known.

Both 60 Vbeta primers and 13 Jbeta primers went into the PCR. The data were produced by immunoSEQ multiplex PCR, yet TCRdb's version contains in-frame clones alone and is incomplete. The data contain around 260,000 clones, about 80% of them singletons. The junction had 14 bases not matched to a gene; V was cut back by 5 bases and J by 7 bases. The CDR3 loop spans 16 amino acids. Germline V CDR1 and CDR2: SEHNR, FQNEAQ (reference sequence). This receptor was identified in a girl aged 2-10 years in good health and CMV-seronegative. The chain employs TRBV7-9 and TRBJ2-5; the match to TRBD2 covers 9 bases. The sequencing input was PBMCs. CDR3 residues: CASSPGALAGLRTQYF. In nucleotides, the CDR3 is TGTGCCAGCAGCCCGGGGGCACTAGCGGGCTTGAGGACCCAGTACTTC.